The T cell receptor (beta chain) under discussion was sequenced for a study of EBV T-cell therapy then PD-1 blockade in nasopharyngeal carcinoma. Comments on this clone: Its specificity is unknown.

Treatment meaning: AdE1-LMPpoly-expanded autologous EBV-specific T-cell therapy followed by anti-PD-1 nivolumab. CDR1 and CDR2 (germline): MDHEN, SYDVKM. The CDR3 contains 14 residues. V gave up 3 bases and J gave up 0 bases, with 6 bases separating them. Clones were read by immunoSEQ multiplex PCR, and TCRdb kept only the in-frame ones, dropping some. There are about 23,000 clones in the sample; approximately 87% occur only once, and approximately 29% lies in the top ten. The receptor was derived from a man aged 35 to 55 with nasopharyngeal carcinoma. This rearrangement joins TRBV28 to TRBJ1-5; tentatively, D is TRBD1 (5 bases). The specimen was CD8+ T cells from blood, collected at approximately day 61 from a patient whose treatment included autologous EBV-specific T cells and nivolumab. In DNA, the CDR3 is TGTGCCAGCAGTTTGGGGGATAGCAATCAGCCCCAGCATTTT. Its translation: CASSLGDSNQPQHF.